This T cell receptor beta chain was identified in a study of neoadjuvant nivolumab and ipilimumab in lung cancer. This clone was counted only a few times. The antigen is not known. Study-wide results and limits: Only a small number of samples underwent TCR sequencing. Compared with tumor-adjacent uninvolved lung, resected tumors showed greater richness and clonality. Higher pretherapy blood TCR richness went with higher resected-tumor richness.

Germline V gives CDR1 SGHTA, CDR2 FQGNSA. Trimming took off 5 bases at V and 4 bases at J, with 17 bases between the two ends. The CDR3 extends over 15 amino acids. TCRdb's table, derived via immunoSEQ multiplex PCR, lists solely in-frame clones and lacks some. Of about 8,100 clones in the sample, about 85% were seen once. Sample: adjacent normal lung tissue, taken after neoadjuvant nivolumab, alone or with ipilimumab, at or shortly before surgery. The V call is TRBV7-2, the J call TRBJ1-2; perhaps TRBD1 as D (5 bases). The receptor was isolated from an adult with non-small cell lung cancer. CDR3 sequence reads: CASSMGPRGGYGYTF. The CDR3 nucleotides read TGTGCCAGCAGCATGGGACCCCGTGGTGGCTATGGCTACACCTTC. The full variable domain, with the rest looked up from reference TRBV7-2 and TRBJ1-2, is GAGVSQSPSNKVTEKGKDVELRCDPISGHTALYWYRQSLGQGLEFLIYFQGNSAPDKSGLPSDRFSAERTGGSVSTLTIQRTQQEDSAVYLCASSMGPRGGYGYTFGSGTRLTVV.